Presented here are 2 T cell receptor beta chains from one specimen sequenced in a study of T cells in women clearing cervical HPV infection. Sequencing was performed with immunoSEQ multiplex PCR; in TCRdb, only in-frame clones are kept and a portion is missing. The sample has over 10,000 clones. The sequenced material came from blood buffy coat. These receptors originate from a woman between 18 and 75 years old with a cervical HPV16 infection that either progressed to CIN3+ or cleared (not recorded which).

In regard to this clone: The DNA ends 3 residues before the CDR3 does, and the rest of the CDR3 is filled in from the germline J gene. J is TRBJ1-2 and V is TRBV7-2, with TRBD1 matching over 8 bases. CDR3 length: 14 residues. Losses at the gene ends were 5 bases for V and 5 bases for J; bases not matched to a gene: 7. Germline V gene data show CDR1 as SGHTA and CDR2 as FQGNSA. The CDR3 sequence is CASSPDRALYGYTF. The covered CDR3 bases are TGTGCCAGCAGCCCGGACAGGGCTTTATATGGC.

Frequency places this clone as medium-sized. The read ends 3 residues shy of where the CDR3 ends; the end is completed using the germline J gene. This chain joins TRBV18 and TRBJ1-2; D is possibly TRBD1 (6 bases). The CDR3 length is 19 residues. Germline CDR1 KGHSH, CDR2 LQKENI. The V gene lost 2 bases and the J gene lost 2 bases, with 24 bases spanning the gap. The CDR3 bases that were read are TGTGCCAGCTCACCAGCGTCGACAGGTTTACAAGGGATCAACTATGGC. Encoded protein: CASSPASTGLQGINYG. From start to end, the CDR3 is CASSPASTGLQGINYGYTF.